The TCR beta chain described here comes from a study of T cell responses to AZD1222 COVID-19 vaccine. Sequenced by immunoSEQ multiplex PCR; TCRdb stores in-frame clones only, minus some. The table shows about 140,000 clones, with 89% occurring only once. Germline V lookup: CDR1 MDHEN, CDR2 SYDVKM. This CDR3 contains 16 residues. Trimming shortened V by 5 bases and J by 3 bases, and 20 bases separated the two germline ends. The clonotype comes from an adult in good health. The chain employs TRBV28 and TRBJ2-7; TRBD1 is a possible D gene (5 bases). This sample comprised peripheral blood, obtained on day 0 of AZD1222 vaccination. CDR3 sequence reads: CASSQAPRVLGYEQYF. The CDR3, as DNA: TGTGCCAGCAGTCAAGCCCCCAGGGTGCTAGGCTACGAGCAGTACTTC.